This T cell receptor (beta chain) was captured by sequencing in a study of blood T cell repertoires in COVID-19. Method: immunoSEQ multiplex PCR; TCRdb's copy keeps in-frame clones and lacks some. The profile shows 37,000 or so clones, roughly 89% of them singletons. The CDR3 is made up of 14 amino acids. Germline V CDR1 and CDR2: LNHDA, SQIVND (reference sequence). V lost 1 base, J lost 9 bases, and 5 bases stayed unmatched. This clone was found a few times. The sequencing sample was made of peripheral blood. This chain connects TRBV19 to TRBJ2-1; TRBD2 agrees at 8 bases. The sequence came from a human donor in a cohort sampled during active COVID-19. CDR3 in DNA: TGTGCCAGTAGTATAGCGGGGGGGCTCGGTGAGCAGTTCTTC. It translates to CASSIAGGLGEQFF.